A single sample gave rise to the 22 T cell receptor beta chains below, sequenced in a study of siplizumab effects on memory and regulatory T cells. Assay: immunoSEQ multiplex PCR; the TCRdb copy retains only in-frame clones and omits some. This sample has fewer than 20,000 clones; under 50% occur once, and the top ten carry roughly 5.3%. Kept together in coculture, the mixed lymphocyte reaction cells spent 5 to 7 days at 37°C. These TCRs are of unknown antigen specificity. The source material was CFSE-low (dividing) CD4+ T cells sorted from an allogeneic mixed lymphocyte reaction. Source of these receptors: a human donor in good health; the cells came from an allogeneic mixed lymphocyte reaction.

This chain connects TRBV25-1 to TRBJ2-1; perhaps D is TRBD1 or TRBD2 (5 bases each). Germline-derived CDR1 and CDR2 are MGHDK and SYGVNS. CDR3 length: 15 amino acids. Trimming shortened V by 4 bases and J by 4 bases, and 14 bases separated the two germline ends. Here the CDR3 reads CASSGGTWGYNEQFF. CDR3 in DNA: TGTGCCAGCAGTGGGGGAACTTGGGGGTACAATGAGCAGTTCTTC.

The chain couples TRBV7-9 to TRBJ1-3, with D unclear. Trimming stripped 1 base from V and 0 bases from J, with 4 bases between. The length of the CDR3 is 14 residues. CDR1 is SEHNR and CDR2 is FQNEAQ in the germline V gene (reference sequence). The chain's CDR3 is CASSLDSSGNTIYF. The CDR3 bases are TGTGCCAGCAGCTTAGATTCCTCTGGAAACACCATATATTTT. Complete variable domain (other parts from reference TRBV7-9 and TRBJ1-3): DTGVSQNPRHKITKRGQNVTFRCDPISEHNRLYWYRQTLGQGPEFLTYFQNEAQLEKSRLLSDRFSAERPKGSFSTLEIQRTEQGDSAMYLCASSLDSSGNTIYFGEGSWLTVV.

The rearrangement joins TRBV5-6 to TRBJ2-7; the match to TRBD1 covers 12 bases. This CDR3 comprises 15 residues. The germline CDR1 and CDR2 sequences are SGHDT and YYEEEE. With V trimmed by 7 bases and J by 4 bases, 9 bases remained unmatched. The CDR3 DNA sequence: TGTGCCAGCGGGACCGGGACAGGGGGCGGGTACGAGCAGTACTTC. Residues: CASGTGTGGGYEQYF.

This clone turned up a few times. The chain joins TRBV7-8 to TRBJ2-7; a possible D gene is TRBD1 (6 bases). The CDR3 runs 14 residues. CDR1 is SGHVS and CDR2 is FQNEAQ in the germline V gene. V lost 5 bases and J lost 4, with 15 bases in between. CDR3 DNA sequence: TGTGCCAGCAGCCGAATTTGGACAGCTTACGAGCAGTACTTC. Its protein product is CASSRIWTAYEQYF. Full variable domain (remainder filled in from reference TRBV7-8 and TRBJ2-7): GAGVSQSPRYKVAKRGQDVALRCDPISGHVSLFWYQQALGQGPEFLTYFQNEAQLDKSGLPSDRFFAERPEGSVSTLKIQRTQQEDSAVYLCASSRIWTAYEQYFGPGTRLTVT.

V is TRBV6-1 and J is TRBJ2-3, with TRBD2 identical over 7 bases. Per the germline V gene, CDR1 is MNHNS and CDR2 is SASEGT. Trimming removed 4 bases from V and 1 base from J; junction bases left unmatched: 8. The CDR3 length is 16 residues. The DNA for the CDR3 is TGTGCCAGCAGTGTGTCCGTCCGGGGGGGCACAGATACGCAGTATTTT. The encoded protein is CASSVSVRGGTDTQYF.

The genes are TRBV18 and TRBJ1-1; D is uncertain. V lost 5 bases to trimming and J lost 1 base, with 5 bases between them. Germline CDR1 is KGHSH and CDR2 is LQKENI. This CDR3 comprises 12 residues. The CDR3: CASSGENTEAFF. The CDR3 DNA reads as TGTGCCAGCTCAGGGGAGAACACTGAAGCTTTCTTT.

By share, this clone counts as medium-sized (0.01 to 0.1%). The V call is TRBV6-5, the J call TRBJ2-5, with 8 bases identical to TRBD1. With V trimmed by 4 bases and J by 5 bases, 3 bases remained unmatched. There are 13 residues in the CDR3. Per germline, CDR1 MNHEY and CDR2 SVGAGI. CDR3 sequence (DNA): TGTGCCAGCAGTTCGGGGGACAGGGAGACCCAGTACTTC. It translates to CASSSGDRETQYF.

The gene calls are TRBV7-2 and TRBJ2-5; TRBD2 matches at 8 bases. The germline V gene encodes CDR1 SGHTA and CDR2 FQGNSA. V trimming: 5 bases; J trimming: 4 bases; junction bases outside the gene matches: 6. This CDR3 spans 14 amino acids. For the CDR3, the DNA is TGTGCCAGCAGCCGTCATAGCGGGGCAGAGACCCAGTACTTC. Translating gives CASSRHSGAETQYF.

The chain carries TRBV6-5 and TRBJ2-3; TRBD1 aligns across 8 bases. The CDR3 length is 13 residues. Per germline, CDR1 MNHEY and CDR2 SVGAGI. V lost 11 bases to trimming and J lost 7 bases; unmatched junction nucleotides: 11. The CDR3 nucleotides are TGTGCCGGGCTACGCGACAGGGGACATACGCAGTATTTT. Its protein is CAGLRDRGHTQYF.

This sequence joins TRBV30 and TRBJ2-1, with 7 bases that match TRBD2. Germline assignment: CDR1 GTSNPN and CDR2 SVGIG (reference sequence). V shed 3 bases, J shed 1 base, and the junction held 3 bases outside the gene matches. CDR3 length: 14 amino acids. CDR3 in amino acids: CAWRGGSSYNEQFF. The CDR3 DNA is TGTGCCTGGAGGGGGGGGAGTTCCTACAATGAGCAGTTCTTC.

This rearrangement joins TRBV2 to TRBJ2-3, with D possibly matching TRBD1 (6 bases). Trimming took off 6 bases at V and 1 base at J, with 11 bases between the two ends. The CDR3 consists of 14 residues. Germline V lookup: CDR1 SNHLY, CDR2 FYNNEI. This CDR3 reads CASRWSGGTDTQYF. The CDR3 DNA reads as TGTGCCAGCAGGTGGTCAGGGGGCACAGATACGCAGTATTTT.

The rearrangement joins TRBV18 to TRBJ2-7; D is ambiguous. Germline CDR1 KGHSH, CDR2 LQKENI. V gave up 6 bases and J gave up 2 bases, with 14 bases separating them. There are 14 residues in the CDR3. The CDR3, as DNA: TGTGCCAGCTCCCCTCCCACACTTACCTACGAGCAGTACTTC. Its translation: CASSPPTLTYEQYF. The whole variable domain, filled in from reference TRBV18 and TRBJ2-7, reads NAGVMQNPRHLVRRRGQEARLRCSPMKGHSHVYWYRQLPEEGLKFMVYLQKENIIDESGMPKERFSAEFPKEGPSILRIQQVVRGDSAAYFCASSPPTLTYEQYFGPGTRLTVT.

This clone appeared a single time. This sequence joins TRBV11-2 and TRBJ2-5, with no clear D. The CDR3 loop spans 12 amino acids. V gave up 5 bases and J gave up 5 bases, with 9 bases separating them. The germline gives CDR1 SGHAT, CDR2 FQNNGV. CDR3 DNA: TGTGCCAGCAGCCCCCAGTGGGAGACCCAGTACTTC. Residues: CASSPQWETQYF. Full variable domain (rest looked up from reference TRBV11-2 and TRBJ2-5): EAGVAQSPRYKIIEKRQSVAFWCNPISGHATLYWYQQILGQGPKLLIQFQNNGVVDDSQLPKDRFSAERLKGVDSTLKIQPAKLEDSAVYLCASSPQWETQYFGPGTRLLVL.

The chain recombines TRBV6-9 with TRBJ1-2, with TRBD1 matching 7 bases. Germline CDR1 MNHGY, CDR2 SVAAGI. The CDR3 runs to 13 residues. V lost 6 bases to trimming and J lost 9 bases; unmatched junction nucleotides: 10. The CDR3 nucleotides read TGTGCCAGCAGACTGCAGGGGGGGAACCGCTACACCTTC. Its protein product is CASRLQGGNRYTF.

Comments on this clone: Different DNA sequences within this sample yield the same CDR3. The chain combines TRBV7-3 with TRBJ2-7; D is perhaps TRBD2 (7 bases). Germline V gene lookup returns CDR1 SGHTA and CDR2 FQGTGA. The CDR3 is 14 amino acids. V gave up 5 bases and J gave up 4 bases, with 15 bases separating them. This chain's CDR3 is CASSLRGGGYEQYF. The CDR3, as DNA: TGTGCCAGCAGCCTTAGGGGGGGCGGATACGAGCAGTACTTC. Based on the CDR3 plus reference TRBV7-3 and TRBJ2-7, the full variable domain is GAGVSQTPSNKVTEKGKYVELRCDPISGHTALYWYRQSLGQGPEFLIYFQGTGAADDSGLPNDRFFAVRPEGSVSTLKIQRTERGDSAVYLCASSLRGGGYEQYFGPGTRLTVT.

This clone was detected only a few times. In nucleotides, the CDR3 is TGCGCCAGCAGCCCCAGCGTGGCCAACGTCCTGACTTTC. This codes for CASSPSVANVLTF. The V call is TRBV5-1, the J call TRBJ2-6; D not certain. CDR1 and CDR2 from the germline V gene are SGHRS and YFSETQ. CDR3 size: 13 residues. V shed 4 bases and J shed 6 bases, with 8 bases lying between them.

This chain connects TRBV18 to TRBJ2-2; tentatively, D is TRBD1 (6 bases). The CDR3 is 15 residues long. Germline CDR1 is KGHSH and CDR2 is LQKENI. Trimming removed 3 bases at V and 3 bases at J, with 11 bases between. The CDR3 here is CASSPRQEDTGELFF. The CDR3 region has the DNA TGTGCCAGCTCACCGCGACAGGAGGACACCGGGGAGCTGTTTTTT.

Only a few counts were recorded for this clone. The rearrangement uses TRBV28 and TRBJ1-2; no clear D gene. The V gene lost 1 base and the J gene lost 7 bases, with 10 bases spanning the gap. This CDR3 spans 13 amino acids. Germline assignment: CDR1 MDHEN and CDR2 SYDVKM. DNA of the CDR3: TGTGCCAGCAGTTTATCCGACACTGGTGGCTACACCTTC. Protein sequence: CASSLSDTGGYTF.

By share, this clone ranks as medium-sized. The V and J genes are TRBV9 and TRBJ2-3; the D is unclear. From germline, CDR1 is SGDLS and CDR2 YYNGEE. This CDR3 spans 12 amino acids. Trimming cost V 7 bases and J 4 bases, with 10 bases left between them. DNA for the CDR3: TGTGCCAGCTCAAGGCCCCCAGATACGCAGTATTTT. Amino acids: CASSRPPDTQYF.

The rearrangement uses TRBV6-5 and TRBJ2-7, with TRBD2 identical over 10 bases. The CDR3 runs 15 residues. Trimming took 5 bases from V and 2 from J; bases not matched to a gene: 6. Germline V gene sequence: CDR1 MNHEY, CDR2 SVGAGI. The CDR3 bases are TGTGCCAGCAGTCCTCAACTAGCGGGGCCCTACGAGCAGTACTTC. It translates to CASSPQLAGPYEQYF.

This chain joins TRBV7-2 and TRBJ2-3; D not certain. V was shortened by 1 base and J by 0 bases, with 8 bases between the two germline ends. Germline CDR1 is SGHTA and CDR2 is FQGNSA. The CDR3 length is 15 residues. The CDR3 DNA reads TGTGCCAGCAGCTTAGGGCCCAGTAGCACAGATACGCAGTATTTT. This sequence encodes CASSLGPSSTDTQYF.

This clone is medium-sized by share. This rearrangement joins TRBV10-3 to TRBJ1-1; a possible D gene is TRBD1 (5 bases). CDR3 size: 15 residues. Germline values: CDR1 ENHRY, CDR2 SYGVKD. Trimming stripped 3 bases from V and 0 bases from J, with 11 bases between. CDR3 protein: CAISDGEGMNTEAFF. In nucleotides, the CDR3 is TGTGCCATCAGTGACGGAGAGGGGATGAACACTGAAGCTTTCTTT.